The clone carrying this TCR beta chain occurred many times. The antigen remains undetermined. The data belong to a study of identical twins. Findings and caveats of the study: For zero-insertion analyses, partial confounding could come from invariant MAIT and iNKT cells. Models underestimated out-of-frame TCR alpha sharing in monozygotic twins.

A single record per CDR3 protein comes from TCRdb applying MiXCR to the 5' RACE reads. Of 1.5 million to 2 million distinct CDR3 sequences listed, 25% to 35% were seen once; the top ten hold 0.27%. CDR1 and CDR2 from the germline V gene are SQVTM and ANQGSEA. This CDR3 spans 15 amino acids. V trimming: 5 bases; J trimming: 0 bases; junction bases outside the gene matches: 5. The sequence derives from a newborn girl in good health. The rearrangement uses TRBV29-1 and TRBJ2-1; TRBD1 agrees at 9 bases. The material sequenced was cord blood. This chain's CDR3 is CSVWGTGPSYNEQFF. The DNA for the CDR3 is TGCAGCGTTTGGGGGACAGGGCCCTCCTACAATGAGCAGTTCTTC.